This T cell receptor beta chain was captured by sequencing in a study of blood T cell repertoires in COVID-19. The CDR3 covers 11 residues. V was clipped by 10 bases and J by 2 bases; unmatched bases: 2. Germline V gene sequence: CDR1 MNHEY, CDR2 SVGAGI. This study enrolled people aged roughly 18 to 90 from about two dozen US geographic areas. The method was immunoSEQ multiplex PCR; TCRdb's version includes in-frame clones alone and lacks a portion of them. Of 250,000 or so clones in the sample, over 80% were seen once. The J gene is TRBJ2-7, the V gene TRBV6-5; TRBD2 matches at 7 bases. The receptor was derived from a woman aged 30 to 39 with acute COVID-19. Material: PBMCs or T cells enriched from blood (not recorded which). The CDR3: CATRGAYEQYF. The CDR3 DNA follows: TGTGCCACCCGGGGGGCCTACGAGCAGTACTTC.